This TCR beta chain was profiled in a study of control samples from healthy donors and cancer patients. Here immunoSEQ multiplex PCR was the method, and the copy in TCRdb shows in-frame clones only, minus some. The profile shows some 140,000 clones, approximately 86% of them singletons. Between the trimmed V and J ends, which lost 7 bases and 2 bases, there was a span of 10 bases. The CDR3 sequence is 13 residues long. The material sequenced was blood. This clonotype was sampled from a woman aged 25 to 39 in good health. The chain uses TRBV12-3 or TRBV12-4 and TRBJ2-3; D remains ambiguous. CDR3 in DNA: TGTGCCAGCACCCCAAACCCCACAGATACGCAGTATTTT. Amino acids: CASTPNPTDTQYF.